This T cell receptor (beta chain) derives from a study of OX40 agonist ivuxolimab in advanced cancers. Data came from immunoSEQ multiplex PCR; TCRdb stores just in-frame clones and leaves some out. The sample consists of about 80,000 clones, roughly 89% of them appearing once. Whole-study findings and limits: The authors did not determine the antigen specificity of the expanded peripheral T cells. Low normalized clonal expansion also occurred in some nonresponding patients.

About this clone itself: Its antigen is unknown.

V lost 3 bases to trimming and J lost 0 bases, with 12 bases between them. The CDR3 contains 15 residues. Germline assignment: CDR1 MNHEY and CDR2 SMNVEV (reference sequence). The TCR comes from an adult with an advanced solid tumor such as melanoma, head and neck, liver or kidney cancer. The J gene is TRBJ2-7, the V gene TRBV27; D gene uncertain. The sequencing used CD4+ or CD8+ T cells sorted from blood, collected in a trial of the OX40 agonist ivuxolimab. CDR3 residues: CASSFAQPNSYEQYF. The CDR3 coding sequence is TGTGCCAGCAGTTTCGCACAACCTAACTCCTACGAGCAGTACTTC.